These T cell receptor beta chains were read from a single sample in a study of T cell responses to AZD1222 COVID-19 vaccine. Sequenced by immunoSEQ multiplex PCR; TCRdb stores in-frame clones only, minus some. The profile shows 84,000 or so clones, about 86% of them singletons. The sample was peripheral blood, taken on day 0 of AZD1222 vaccination. These TCRs come from an adult in good health. Each CDR3 is given with its conserved first and last residue.

v_call | cdr3_aa
TRBV14 | CASSQVGMTTYEQYF
TRBV19 | CASSSYRGETQYF
TRBV5-6 | CASSLVPFSGNTIYF
TRBV4-3 | CASSRDRNTEAFF
TRBV14 | CASSPGFLGEKLFF
TRBV9 | CASSVTSGPEGEQFF
TRBV7-9 | CASSSTEANSPLHF
TRBV7-8 | CASSRSSGNTIYF
TRBV5-6 | CASSDMNTEAFF
TRBV10-3 | CAISALDITNNEQFF
TRBV28 | CASSLASGRSSYEQYF
TRBV27 | CASSLSSWVKGEGSYEQYF
TRBV7-9 | CASSREVYGYTF
TRBV19 | CASSLTGGVIPSNQPQHF
TRBV7-8 | CASSLTGGSANEKLFF
TRBV3-1/TRBV3-2 | CASSQGPNQPQHF
TRBV6-5 | CASSYTRTGGYEQYF
TRBV2 | CASRGRDGLFGTIYF
TRBV21-1 | CATPGTEVSDQPQHF
TRBV18 | CASSPSVAGDTGELFF
TRBV12-3/TRBV12-4 | CASTTGGRTEAFF
TRBV7-2 | CASSFGLQETQYF
TRBV19 | CASTGDETQYF
TRBV14 | CASSQVGLRLYNEQFF
TRBV24-1 | CATGTQGDEQFF
TRBV4-1 | CASSQSRDGYNSPLHF
TRBV11-3 | CASSLWGQQETQYF
TRBV20-1 | CSASPAGRGVSNQPQHF
TRBV29-1 | CSVETGTSGTYEQYF
TRBV5-8 | CASSPKWRGAGSETQYF
TRBV28 | CASVPSGSGANVLTF
TRBV28 | CASSGWGGILNSPLHF
TRBV3-1/TRBV3-2 | CASSQGAAAAFF
TRBV28 | CASRPSENSPLHF
TRBV19 | CASSIGSNPSTDTQYF
TRBV3-1/TRBV3-2 | CASSRDSTDTQYF
TRBV14 | CASSLLAGEEETQYF
TRBV12-3/TRBV12-4 | CASSFPLEKLFF
TRBV4-1 | CASSQDLLDYEQYF
TRBV11-3 | CASSVQGGHYGYTF
TRBV11-3 | CASSNTGQEETQYF
TRBV11-2 | CASSLSNYGYTF
TRBV5-1 | CASSLDSSQRRYGYTF
TRBV5-1 | CASSPGTGGNEQYF
TRBV18 | CASSPLESPNTGELFF
TRBV5-4 | CASSFRDSYEQYF
TRBV11-3 | CASSTGTPPETQYF
TRBV4-1 | CASSHLAGAGSTDTQYF
TRBV1 | CTSSQDAVAGFTDTQYF
TRBV7-2 | CASSFPVASGSSSYEQYF
TRBV23-1 | CASSQLIPTGRRAQYF